These 22 T cell receptor beta chains originate from one sample sequenced in a study of shared clonotypes between healthy human individuals. Naive CD8 cells lacked CD45RO, underwent positive selection for CCR7 and left out terminally differentiated effector memory CD45RA+ cells. Sequencing was performed with immunoSEQ multiplex PCR; in TCRdb, only in-frame clones are kept and a portion is missing. The repertoire holds about 680,000 clones, with roughly nine tenths as singletons. Material for sequencing was naive CD8+ T cells sorted from blood. These receptors all stem from a man aged 30 to 39 in good health.

The chain has TRBV7-2 and TRBJ1-4; D gene unclear. This CDR3 comprises 15 residues. The V and J ends lost 5 bases and 7 bases respectively, with 17 bases between them. Looked up from germline, CDR1 is SGHTA and CDR2 is FQGNSA. In nucleotides, the CDR3 is TGTGCCAGCAGCCCCCAAGGGCGCCTCGGTGAAAAACTGTTTTTT. Amino acids: CASSPQGRLGEKLFF.

The chain combines TRBV18 with TRBJ2-5; D call uncertain. The germline gives CDR1 KGHSH, CDR2 LQKENI. The CDR3 consists of 12 residues. V was shortened by 6 bases and J by 5 bases, with 10 bases between the two germline ends. CDR3 sequence (DNA): TGTGCCAGCTCGGACGGGTGGGAGACCCAGTACTTC. Its protein is CASSDGWETQYF.

The chain couples TRBV5-1 to TRBJ2-1; TRBD2 agrees at 14 bases. Germline CDR1 reads SGHRS; CDR2 reads YFSETQ. The V segment lost 4 bases and the J segment 9 bases; nucleotides outside the gene matches: 6. The CDR3 length is 15 residues. CDR3 residues: CASSTGLAGVGEQFF. DNA of the CDR3: TGCGCCAGCAGCACGGGACTAGCGGGAGTCGGTGAGCAGTTCTTC.

This chain connects TRBV28 to TRBJ2-5; no firm D call. The CDR3 has 13 amino acids. Germline loops: CDR1 MDHEN, CDR2 SYDVKM. Deletions cut 10 bases from V and 1 base from J, with 13 bases between. CDR3 protein: CATQSVSQETQYF. In nucleotides, the CDR3 is TGTGCCACCCAATCGGTCAGCCAAGAGACCCAGTACTTC. Together with reference TRBV28 and TRBJ2-5, the CDR3 gives the full variable domain: DVKVTQSSRYLVKRTGEKVFLECVQDMDHENMFWYRQDPGLGLRLIYFSYDVKMKEKGDIPEGYSVSREKKERFSLILESASTNQTSMYLCATQSVSQETQYFGPGTRLLVL.

The rearrangement links TRBV27 to TRBJ2-2; a weak D match, TRBD1 (6 bases). This CDR3 is 15 amino acids long. Looked up from germline, CDR1 is MNHEY and CDR2 is SMNVEV (reference sequence). V lost 5 bases and J lost 6, with 16 bases in between. The CDR3 sequence: CASSVLPGESGELFF. CDR3 bases: TGTGCCAGCAGTGTGTTACCAGGGGAATCCGGGGAGCTGTTTTTT.

The J gene is TRBJ1-5, the V gene TRBV19; no clear D gene. Per the germline V gene, CDR1 is LNHDA and CDR2 is SQIVND (reference sequence). The CDR3 runs 16 residues. Deletions cut 3 bases from V and 2 bases from J, with 14 bases between. The CDR3 coding sequence is TGTGCCAGTAGTATGAGCCTCTTAAGCGGCAATCAGCCCCAGCATTTT. It translates to CASSMSLLSGNQPQHF. Full variable domain (rest looked up from reference TRBV19 and TRBJ1-5): DGGITQSPKYLFRKEGQNVTLSCEQNLNHDAMYWYRQDPGQGLRLIYYSQIVNDFQKGDIAEGYSVSREKKESFPLTVTSAQKNPTAFYLCASSMSLLSGNQPQHFGDGTRLSIL.

The rearrangement uses TRBV5-5 and TRBJ2-7, with D maybe TRBD2 (5 bases). The V and J ends lost 1 base and 4 bases respectively, with 12 bases between them. Germline lookup yields CDR1 SGHKS and CDR2 YYEKEE (reference sequence). The CDR3 has 14 amino acids. DNA for the CDR3: TGTGCCAGCAGCTTGCCCGGAGGAGGTTACGAGCAGTACTTC. Translation: CASSLPGGGYEQYF.

The V and J genes are TRBV19 and TRBJ2-7; 9 positions match TRBD1. CDR1 is LNHDA and CDR2 is SQIVND in the germline V gene (reference sequence). This CDR3 is 13 amino acids long. V trimming: 11 bases; J trimming: 4 bases; junction bases outside the gene matches: 9. The CDR3 region is CAASPGQGYEQYF. DNA for the CDR3: TGTGCCGCCTCTCCGGGACAGGGTTACGAGCAGTACTTC. The full variable domain, with the rest looked up from reference TRBV19 and TRBJ2-7, is DGGITQSPKYLFRKEGQNVTLSCEQNLNHDAMYWYRQDPGQGLRLIYYSQIVNDFQKGDIAEGYSVSREKKESFPLTVTSAQKNPTAFYLCAASPGQGYEQYFGPGTRLTVT.

The chain has TRBV2 and TRBJ1-1, with D hard to call. CDR1 SNHLY and CDR2 FYNNEI come from the germline V gene. Between the trimmed V and J ends, which lost 4 bases and 0 bases, there was a span of 18 bases. CDR3 length: 17 amino acids. The CDR3 nucleotides read TGTGCCAGCAGTGTTTTCTTTGAGGTCAAGTTGAACACTGAAGCTTTCTTT. Translated, it gives CASSVFFEVKLNTEAFF.

The chain recombines TRBV19 with TRBJ2-3; tentative D call: TRBD2 (5 bases). V gave up 0 bases and J gave up 4 bases, with 8 bases separating them. This CDR3 is built from 14 residues. From germline, CDR1 is LNHDA and CDR2 SQIVND (reference sequence). The CDR3 sequence is CASSIDPGADTQYF. The CDR3 nucleotides are TGTGCCAGTAGTATAGATCCCGGGGCAGATACGCAGTATTTT.

The J gene is TRBJ1-5, the V gene TRBV19, with 8 bases lining up with TRBD1. This CDR3 region has 15 residues. The V and J ends lost 1 base and 4 bases, in that order; junction bases with no gene match: 3. Germline assignment: CDR1 LNHDA and CDR2 SQIVND (reference sequence). The CDR3 region is CASSIGDRLNQPQHF. The DNA of the CDR3 is TGTGCCAGTAGTATAGGGGACAGGTTAAATCAGCCCCAGCATTTT. The full variable domain, its missing parts supplied by reference TRBV19 and TRBJ1-5, is DGGITQSPKYLFRKEGQNVTLSCEQNLNHDAMYWYRQDPGQGLRLIYYSQIVNDFQKGDIAEGYSVSREKKESFPLTVTSAQKNPTAFYLCASSIGDRLNQPQHFGDGTRLSIL.

V is TRBV2 and J is TRBJ2-1, with 8 bases fitting TRBD2. This CDR3 comprises 13 residues. Germline lookup yields CDR1 SNHLY and CDR2 FYNNEI. CDR3 bases: TGTGCTTTTCCACGGGAGGGCAGGGATGAGCAGTTCTTC. Translating gives CAFPREGRDEQFF.

The chain employs TRBV4-1 and TRBJ2-3, with D possibly being TRBD1 or TRBD2 (5 bases each). Trimming cost V 0 bases and J 2 bases, with 6 bases left between them. Germline V gene lookup returns CDR1 MGHRA and CDR2 YSYEKL. This CDR3 has 14 residues. The CDR3 is CASSQEGTTDTQYF. The DNA for the CDR3 is TGCGCCAGCAGCCAAGAGGGGACCACAGATACGCAGTATTTT.

V and J are TRBV20-1 and TRBJ2-7, with 8 bases aligning to TRBD1. Germline V CDR1 and CDR2: DFQATT, SNEGSKA (reference sequence). This CDR3 is 11 amino acids long. V lost 3 bases, J lost 5 bases, and 0 bases stayed unmatched. As DNA, the CDR3 is TGCAGTGCTAGGACAGGGGACGAGCAGTACTTC. As protein: CSARTGDEQYF.

This chain links TRBV28 with TRBJ2-3, with D possibly being TRBD2 (6 bases). V shed 4 bases and J shed 5 bases, with 22 bases lying between them. In germline, CDR1 is MDHEN, CDR2 SYDVKM. CDR3 length equals 17 residues. The CDR3 nucleotides read TGTGCCAGCAGTTCCGGGACTTCCGTTTATCGGGTAGATACGCAGTATTTT. Residues: CASSSGTSVYRVDTQYF.

V usage is TRBV4-1 and J usage is TRBJ2-1; 9 nucleotides align to TRBD2. Germline assignment: CDR1 MGHRA and CDR2 YSYEKL. The CDR3 has 15 residues. V was clipped by 0 bases and J by 9 bases; unmatched bases: 6. This CDR3 is CASSQDRGTSIEQFF. CDR3 coding DNA: TGCGCCAGCAGCCAAGATAGGGGGACTAGCATTGAGCAGTTCTTC.

V is TRBV25-1 and J is TRBJ2-3; D remains ambiguous. The CDR3 extends over 10 amino acids. From germline, CDR1 is MGHDK and CDR2 SYGVNS. V was cut by 7 bases and J by 4 bases, with 3 bases left in between. CDR3 sequence: CASKADTQYF. The CDR3 nucleotides read TGTGCCAGCAAGGCAGATACGCAGTATTTT.

With respect to this clone: This CDR3 fails to terminate in the conserved phenylalanine or tryptophan, so it likely reflects a read error. The rearrangement uses TRBV28 and TRBJ2-7, with D perhaps matching TRBD1 or TRBD2 (5 bases each). The germline V and J ends were trimmed by 8 bases and 0 bases, with 11 bases remaining between them. Germline CDR1 reads MDHEN; CDR2 reads SYDVKM. This CDR3 spans 13 amino acids. CDR3: CASVIGGSYEQYL. The CDR3 DNA reads TGTGCCAGCGTAATTGGGGGCTCCTACGAGCAGTACCTC.

J is TRBJ2-2 and V is TRBV7-9; maybe TRBD2 (6 bases). Germline assignment: CDR1 SEHNR and CDR2 FQNEAQ (reference sequence). This CDR3 is 18 amino acids long. The ends were cut back, 5 bases at V and 3 bases at J, with 22 bases in the middle. CDR3 sequence reads: CASSPATGGFPYTGELFF. The CDR3 nucleotides read TGTGCCAGCAGCCCCGCTACCGGAGGGTTTCCGTACACCGGGGAGCTGTTTTTT.

V is TRBV4-1 and J is TRBJ2-7, with unresolved D. In germline, CDR1 is MGHRA, CDR2 YSYEKL. The CDR3 has 14 residues. V was trimmed by 0 bases and J by 3 bases, leaving 9 bases between them. The CDR3 DNA reads as TGCGCCAGCAGCCAAGATAGGGTAGACTACGAGCAGTACTTC. Translating gives CASSQDRVDYEQYF.

The J gene is TRBJ2-2, the V gene TRBV4-3, with 9 nucleotides matching TRBD2. The V segment lost 0 bases and the J segment 5 bases; nucleotides outside the gene matches: 7. Germline V gene sequence: CDR1 LGHNA, CDR2 YSLEER. This CDR3 spans 17 amino acids. CDR3 sequence reads: CASSQERGTSITGELFF. CDR3 bases: TGCGCCAGCAGCCAAGAGAGGGGGACTAGCATTACCGGGGAGCTGTTTTTT.

The J gene is TRBJ2-1, the V gene TRBV27; 7 bases fit TRBD2. Germline V gene sequence: CDR1 MNHEY, CDR2 SMNVEV (reference sequence). The V segment lost 0 bases and the J segment 2 bases; nucleotides outside the gene matches: 4. The CDR3 extends over 16 amino acids. CDR3: CASSLSGRWAYNEQFF. The CDR3 bases are TGTGCCAGCAGTTTATCCGGGAGGTGGGCCTACAATGAGCAGTTCTTC.